This is a list of T cell receptor beta chains from one sample in a study of post-analysis software for immune sequencing data. Each CDR3 protein gets one entry after TCRdb re-called the PCR reads with MiXCR. Here the sample spans about 260,000 distinct CDR3 sequences, 30% to 45% being singletons. Sequencing used blood. All receptors derive from a girl under 18 with multiple sclerosis. Each CDR3 is given with its conserved first and last residue. D genes are given only for firm matches. For some rows the clone size is stated as once, few or many, or as a class when expanded; others skip it.

cdr3_aa: CASSLGVEIGEQYF
cdr3_nt: TGTGCCAGCAGCTTAGGGGTAGAAATCGGCGAGCAGTACTTC
d_call: -
j_call: TRBJ2-7
v_call: TRBV5-6
clone_size: few

cdr3_aa: CSARVGSYNSPLHF
cdr3_nt: TGCAGTGCTCGGGTCGGCTCCTATAATTCACCCCTCCACTTT
d_call: -
j_call: TRBJ1-6
v_call: TRBV20-1
clone_size: few

cdr3_aa: CSASGSRNEQFF
cdr3_nt: TGCAGTGCTTCCGGGAGCCGCAATGAGCAGTTCTTC
d_call: -
j_call: TRBJ2-1
v_call: TRBV20-1
clone_size: once

cdr3_aa: CASSFGVFGTDTQYF
cdr3_nt: TGCGCCAGCAGCTTTGGGGTTTTCGGCACAGATACGCAGTATTTT
d_call: -
j_call: TRBJ2-3
v_call: TRBV5-1
clone_size: many

cdr3_aa: CASSPEQGNNQPQHF
cdr3_nt: TGTGCCAGCAGTCCCGAACAGGGGAACAATCAGCCCCAGCATTTT
d_call: TRBD1
j_call: TRBJ1-5
v_call: TRBV28
clone_size: many

cdr3_aa: CATSRAPQETQYF
cdr3_nt: TGTGCCACCAGCAGAGCACCTCAAGAGACCCAGTACTTC
d_call: -
j_call: TRBJ2-5
v_call: TRBV15
clone_size: many

cdr3_aa: CASSPSSGGAWYNEQFF
cdr3_nt: TGTGCCAGCAGCCCAAGTAGCGGGGGGGCCTGGTACAATGAGCAGTTCTTC
d_call: TRBD2
j_call: TRBJ2-1
v_call: TRBV7-2
clone_size: many

cdr3_aa: CASSLEGKQYF
cdr3_nt: TGCGCCAGCAGCCTGGAGGGGAAGCAGTACTTC
d_call: -
j_call: TRBJ2-7
v_call: TRBV5-1
clone_size: -

cdr3_aa: CSAEPLGLAVGAQYF
cdr3_nt: TGCAGTGCGGAACCGCTGGGACTAGCGGTCGGGGCCCAGTACTTC
d_call: TRBD2
j_call: TRBJ2-7
v_call: TRBV20-1
clone_size: few

cdr3_aa: CASSTRREEQYF
cdr3_nt: TGTGCCAGCAGTACTCGGAGGGAAGAGCAGTACTTC
d_call: -
j_call: TRBJ2-5
v_call: TRBV2
clone_size: -

cdr3_aa: CATSRGGVYSPLHF
cdr3_nt: TGTGCCACCAGCAGAGGTGGGGTATACTCACCCCTCCACTTT
d_call: -
j_call: TRBJ1-6
v_call: TRBV15
clone_size: many

cdr3_aa: CASTGGGYGYTF
cdr3_nt: TGTGCCAGCACGGGGGGAGGTTATGGCTACACCTTC
d_call: -
j_call: TRBJ1-2
v_call: TRBV28
clone_size: -

cdr3_aa: CASSPAREFEQFF
cdr3_nt: TGTGCCAGCAGTCCGGCCAGGGAGTTTGAGCAGTTCTTC
d_call: -
j_call: TRBJ2-1
v_call: TRBV7-2
clone_size: many

cdr3_aa: CSVEVEGGHRETQYF
cdr3_nt: TGCAGCGTTGAAGTGGAAGGGGGGCATAGGGAGACCCAGTACTTC
d_call: -
j_call: TRBJ2-5
v_call: TRBV29-1
clone_size: -

cdr3_aa: CASSSNPGSLAKNIQYF
cdr3_nt: TGTGCCAGCAGCTCCAACCCCGGGTCCTTAGCCAAAAACATTCAGTACTTC
d_call: -
j_call: TRBJ2-4
v_call: TRBV7-2
clone_size: many

cdr3_aa: CASSLKLGTANTGELFF
cdr3_nt: TGCGCCAGCAGCCTCAAGCTAGGCACTGCGAACACCGGGGAGCTGTTTTTT
d_call: -
j_call: TRBJ2-2
v_call: TRBV5-1
clone_size: few

cdr3_aa: CASSLVLDRRNEQFF
cdr3_nt: TGTGCCAGCAGCTTAGTACTAGACAGACGGAATGAGCAGTTCTTC
d_call: -
j_call: TRBJ2-1
v_call: TRBV7-9
clone_size: few

cdr3_aa: CASVGLESSGANVLTF
cdr3_nt: TGCGCCAGCGTGGGACTGGAAAGCTCTGGGGCCAACGTCCTGACTTTC
d_call: -
j_call: TRBJ2-6
v_call: TRBV5-1
clone_size: many

cdr3_aa: CASSWGQTSNQPQHF
cdr3_nt: TGTGCCAGCAGCTGGGGACAGACGAGCAATCAGCCCCAGCATTTT
d_call: TRBD1
j_call: TRBJ1-5
v_call: TRBV5-5
clone_size: once

cdr3_aa: CASSRPPGQGGYEQFF
cdr3_nt: TGTGCCAGCAGCCGCCCCCCGGGACAGGGGGGGTATGAGCAGTTCTTC
d_call: TRBD1
j_call: TRBJ2-1
v_call: TRBV6-1
clone_size: -

cdr3_aa: CASSEWTGRGQETQYF
cdr3_nt: TGTGCCAGCAGTGAATGGACGGGCAGGGGCCAAGAGACCCAGTACTTC
d_call: -
j_call: TRBJ2-5
v_call: TRBV25-1
clone_size: many

cdr3_aa: CASSLAIGTNEQFF
cdr3_nt: TGTGCCAGCAGCTTAGCGATTGGGACCAATGAGCAGTTCTTC
d_call: -
j_call: TRBJ2-1
v_call: TRBV7-9
clone_size: many

cdr3_aa: CSVELGVDTQYF
cdr3_nt: TGCAGCGTTGAATTGGGCGTCGATACGCAGTATTTT
d_call: -
j_call: TRBJ2-3
v_call: TRBV29-1
clone_size: -

cdr3_aa: CASSLDGRALNEQFF
cdr3_nt: TGCGCCAGCAGCTTAGACGGGAGGGCCCTCAATGAGCAGTTCTTC
d_call: TRBD2
j_call: TRBJ2-1
v_call: TRBV5-1
clone_size: -

cdr3_aa: CASSAAYNEQFF
cdr3_nt: TGTGCCAGCAGTGCCGCCTACAATGAGCAGTTCTTC
d_call: -
j_call: TRBJ2-1
v_call: TRBV28
clone_size: many

cdr3_aa: CASTFLANPDTQYF
cdr3_nt: TGTGCCAGCACCTTCCTAGCGAACCCAGATACGCAGTATTTT
d_call: -
j_call: TRBJ2-3
v_call: TRBV3-1
clone_size: many

cdr3_aa: CASSLGSGAADTQYF
cdr3_nt: TGTGCCAGCTCACTCGGGTCAGGGGCCGCAGATACGCAGTATTTT
d_call: -
j_call: TRBJ2-3
v_call: TRBV18
clone_size: many

cdr3_aa: CSVDGQGVTEETQYF
cdr3_nt: TGCAGCGTTGACGGACAGGGGGTGACCGAAGAGACCCAGTACTTC
d_call: TRBD1
j_call: TRBJ2-5
v_call: TRBV29-1
clone_size: few

cdr3_aa: CASSGETSGHNEQFF
cdr3_nt: TGTGCCAGCAGTGGAGAGACTAGCGGGCACAATGAGCAGTTCTTC
d_call: TRBD2
j_call: TRBJ2-1
v_call: TRBV6-4
clone_size: many

cdr3_aa: CAWAGDTQYF
cdr3_nt: TGTGCCTGGGCGGGGGATACGCAGTATTTT
d_call: -
j_call: TRBJ2-3
v_call: TRBV30
clone_size: -

cdr3_aa: CASSPQGGPVEAGELFF
cdr3_nt: TGTGCCAGCAGCCCTCAGGGGGGGCCGGTCGAAGCCGGGGAGCTGTTTTTT
d_call: -
j_call: TRBJ2-2
v_call: TRBV4-2
clone_size: many

cdr3_aa: CASTPSVGRDYGYTF
cdr3_nt: TGTGCCAGCACCCCATCGGTCGGTCGAGACTATGGCTACACCTTC
d_call: -
j_call: TRBJ1-2
v_call: TRBV12-3/TRBV12-4
clone_size: once

cdr3_aa: CSVEFGGQPQHF
cdr3_nt: TGCAGCGTTGAGTTCGGGGGTCAGCCCCAGCATTTT
d_call: -
j_call: TRBJ1-5
v_call: TRBV29-1
clone_size: many

cdr3_aa: CASSFKTTFTGYTF
cdr3_nt: TGTGCCAGCAGTTTTAAGACGACCTTCACCGGCTACACCTTC
d_call: -
j_call: TRBJ1-2
v_call: TRBV28
clone_size: many

cdr3_aa: CASSQSRLAGESTDTQYF
cdr3_nt: TGTGCCAGCAGCCAATCCCGACTAGCGGGAGAGTCTACAGATACGCAGTATTTT
d_call: TRBD2
j_call: TRBJ2-3
v_call: TRBV4-2
clone_size: once

cdr3_aa: CASSPALAGSNEQFF
cdr3_nt: TGCGCCAGCAGCCCGGCCCTAGCGGGAAGCAATGAGCAGTTCTTC
d_call: TRBD2
j_call: TRBJ2-1
v_call: TRBV5-1
clone_size: many

cdr3_aa: CASSLSLHEKRFF
cdr3_nt: TGCGCCAGCAGCTTAAGCTTACATGAAAAACGGTTTTTT
d_call: -
j_call: TRBJ1-4
v_call: TRBV5-1
clone_size: -

cdr3_aa: CSASGENPYEQYF
cdr3_nt: TGCAGTGCTAGCGGGGAAAACCCCTACGAGCAGTACTTC
d_call: -
j_call: TRBJ2-7
v_call: TRBV20-1
clone_size: -

cdr3_aa: CSARILTGGDSRETQYF
cdr3_nt: TGCAGTGCTAGAATATTGACCGGGGGGGATTCCCGAGAGACCCAGTACTTC
d_call: TRBD2
j_call: TRBJ2-5
v_call: TRBV20-1
clone_size: many

cdr3_aa: CASSTWDRPYEQYF
cdr3_nt: TGTGCCAGCAGCACTTGGGACAGGCCGTACGAGCAGTACTTC
d_call: -
j_call: TRBJ2-7
v_call: TRBV21-1
clone_size: many

cdr3_aa: CASSLAPFQGGYTF
cdr3_nt: TGCGCCAGCAGCTTGGCACCCTTTCAGGGTGGCTACACCTTC
d_call: -
j_call: TRBJ1-2
v_call: TRBV5-1
clone_size: -

cdr3_aa: CASILGSNTEAFF
cdr3_nt: TGTGCCAGCATCCTAGGGTCGAACACTGAAGCTTTCTTT
d_call: -
j_call: TRBJ1-1
v_call: TRBV6-2/TRBV6-3
clone_size: few

cdr3_aa: CASTPTGTVVFSGANVLTF
cdr3_nt: TGTGCCAGTACCCCTACCGGGACAGTAGTTTTCTCTGGGGCCAACGTCCTGACTTTC
d_call: TRBD1
j_call: TRBJ2-6
v_call: TRBV19
clone_size: few

cdr3_aa: CASSRPGQGVSPLHF
cdr3_nt: TGTGCCAGCAGTAGACCGGGACAGGGAGTGTCACCCCTCCACTTT
d_call: TRBD1
j_call: TRBJ1-6
v_call: TRBV28
clone_size: few

cdr3_aa: CASSQRLGPVEQFF
cdr3_nt: TGTGCCAGCAGCCAGAGACTTGGGCCCGTTGAGCAGTTCTTC
d_call: -
j_call: TRBJ2-1
v_call: TRBV3-1
clone_size: many

cdr3_aa: CASSSWTALITDTQYF
cdr3_nt: TGCGCCAGCAGCTCATGGACCGCGTTGATAACAGATACGCAGTATTTT
d_call: -
j_call: TRBJ2-3
v_call: TRBV5-1
clone_size: -

cdr3_aa: CASSPGTGGSKNTEAFF
cdr3_nt: TGTGCCAGCAGCCCGGGGACAGGGGGGTCTAAGAACACTGAAGCTTTCTTT
d_call: TRBD1
j_call: TRBJ1-1
v_call: TRBV6-5
clone_size: many

cdr3_aa: CSARSGGPYNEQFF
cdr3_nt: TGCAGTGCAAGAAGCGGGGGGCCTTACAATGAGCAGTTCTTC
d_call: TRBD2
j_call: TRBJ2-1
v_call: TRBV20-1
clone_size: few

cdr3_aa: CSARGGGPSYNEQFF
cdr3_nt: TGCAGTGCTAGAGGCGGCGGACCTTCCTACAATGAGCAGTTCTTC
d_call: -
j_call: TRBJ2-1
v_call: TRBV20-1
clone_size: many